The following is a T cell receptor (beta chain) sequence with its context. The repertoire was sequenced with immunoSEQ multiplex PCR; TCRdb's copy has only in-frame clones and lacks some. The sample lists tens of thousands of clones; around 94% were seen once. Tuberculin skin test and IGRA determined adolescents' latent tuberculosis status at entry. On average approximately 100,000 T cells per donor were immunosequenced. Losses at the gene ends were 5 bases for V and 6 bases for J; bases not matched to a gene: 10. Looked up from germline, CDR1 is MNHEY and CDR2 is SVGAGI. This CDR3 is 15 amino acids long. This sample was included in a study of T cells in tuberculosis. In the study overall: In South Africa, adults with active tuberculosis were compared with IGRA-negative and latently infected IGRA-positive adolescents.

The genes are TRBV6-5 and TRBJ2-1; 7 bases are a match to TRBD1. Sequencing was carried out using PBMCs. This clonotype was obtained from a donor aged 5 to 30 with latent tuberculosis or without tuberculosis infection. The CDR3 DNA reads as TGTGCCAGCAGTCCTTCTAGGGCAGGGGGCAATGAGCAGTTCTTC. This translates into CASSPSRAGGNEQFF.